The TCR beta chain under discussion was sequenced for a study of regulatory T cells in long-lasting Graves disease. Specified time point: newly diagnosed GD, antithyroid drugs for less than 3 months. PBMC RNA was the source of the TCR library. This clonotype was observed at least ten times. Its antigen is unidentified. CDR3-region Arm-PCR and iRepertoire HTBI primers produced the TCR beta libraries. MiXCR was run by TCRdb on the multiplex PCR reads, yielding one entry per CDR3 protein. The data hold 500,000 or so distinct CDR3 sequences, with less than 15% observed a single time. Findings of the study overall: Persistent disease preferred TRBV28, TRBJ1-2 and TRBJ2-5.

Germline loops: CDR1 SGHTA, CDR2 FQGNSA. V shed 3 bases, J shed 9 bases, and the junction held 7 bases outside the gene matches. The CDR3 sequence is 15 residues long. The same data also went into a second study, on T cells in Graves' hyperthyroidism and ophthalmopathy. From that paper: An initial round of RT-PCR targeting the TCR CDR3 relied on the HTBI primer set. Most clonotypes that expanded in the thyroid above 0.001 also showed up in blood. Onset of ophthalmopathy came a median approximately 6.8 months after the model predicted it.

Sample: peripheral blood mononuclear cells (PBMCs), taken at new diagnosis, from a patient treated with antithyroid drugs. The chain is built from TRBV7-2 and TRBJ2-7; TRBD2 aligns across 14 bases. The sequence came from a woman aged 45 to 65 with Graves disease. CDR3 bases: TGTGCCAGCAGCTTCCGGACTAGCGGGAGGAAAGGGCAGTACTTC. The encoded protein is CASSFRTSGRKGQYF.